The 27 T cell receptor beta chains in this list originate from one sample, sequenced in a study of CD8 T cells in ankylosing spondylitis. Study-level findings and limits: About 8 highly homologous variants made up a TCR beta motif, and this motif appeared characteristic of ankylosing spondylitis blood.

These TCRs' antigens remain unknown. One entry per CDR3 protein, called by TCRdb with MiXCR from the 5' RACE reads. The sample contains more than 400,000 distinct CDR3 sequences, 5.3% of which appear only once. Sequencing was performed on blood, either unsorted or a sorted T cell fraction (not recorded which). The receptor source for this set is a male donor with ankylosing spondylitis.

This clonotype has a count of ten or more. V and J are TRBV6-1 and TRBJ1-2; D possibly corresponds to TRBD1 (5 bases). Per the germline V gene, CDR1 is MNHNS and CDR2 is SASEGT. The CDR3 has 13 amino acids. The germline V and J ends were trimmed by 10 bases and 3 bases, with 15 bases remaining between them. CDR3 amino acids: CATTRDPDYGYTF. CDR3 bases: TGTGCCACGACCCGGGACCCAGACTATGGCTACACCTTC.

This clonotype was counted many times. This sequence joins TRBV20-1 and TRBJ2-7, with 9 bases identical to TRBD2. This CDR3 contains 14 residues. CDR1 DFQATT and CDR2 SNEGSKA come from the germline V gene (reference sequence). V trimming: 1 base; J trimming: 6 bases; junction bases outside the gene matches: 7. CDR3 sequence: CSARGWRGGPEQYF. In DNA, the CDR3 is TGCAGTGCTAGAGGGTGGCGGGGGGGCCCCGAGCAGTACTTC.

The table lists this clonotype with many counts. The chain combines TRBV4-2 with TRBJ2-5; 8 positions agree with TRBD2. This CDR3 has 16 amino acids. V dropped 4 bases and J dropped 3; count of bases not matched to a gene: 10. Germline V CDR1 and CDR2: LGHNA, YNFKEQ. In DNA form, the CDR3 reads TGTGCCAGCAGCCCCCTTGTGGTTAGCGGGGAAGAGACCCAGTACTTC. This sequence encodes CASSPLVVSGEETQYF.

The sample holds a few counts of this clonotype. The chain employs TRBV28 and TRBJ2-6; D perhaps matches TRBD1 (6 bases). The V gene's germline CDR1 is MDHEN and CDR2 SYDVKM. CDR3 length equals 18 residues. The ends were cut back, 6 bases at V and 0 bases at J, with 18 bases in the middle. In nucleotides, the CDR3 is TGTGCCAGCAGGCACAGGGAGACAAGAGGCTCTGGGGCCAACGTCCTGACTTTC. It translates to CASRHRETRGSGANVLTF.

This clonotype was seen more than once but under ten times. CDR3 amino acids: CASSQGPGAGEQYF. CDR3 in DNA: TGTGCCAGCAGCCAAGGGCCAGGGGCGGGCGAGCAGTACTTC. The genes are TRBV7-6 and TRBJ2-7, with a weak D call TRBD1 (6 bases). Trimming removed 5 bases from V and 6 bases from J, with 17 bases in between. In germline, CDR1 is SGHVS, CDR2 FNYEAQ. This CDR3 has 14 residues.

This clonotype was counted many times. This chain connects TRBV11-2 to TRBJ1-1, with TRBD1 matching 9 bases. From germline, CDR1 is SGHAT and CDR2 FQNNGV. This CDR3 has 13 amino acids. J was trimmed by 5 bases and V by 4 bases; bases with no gene match: 2. The CDR3 here is CASSSGQGTEAFF. The CDR3 DNA reads TGTGCCAGCAGCTCGGGACAGGGAACTGAAGCTTTCTTT.

This clonotype was counted at least ten times. J is TRBJ2-5 and V is TRBV7-9; D perhaps matches TRBD1 (6 bases). CDR1 and CDR2 from the germline V gene are SEHNR and FQNEAQ (reference sequence). V was clipped by 4 bases and J by 1 base, with 10 bases between them. This CDR3 is 14 amino acids long. CDR3 protein: CASSWDNSQETQYF. In nucleotides, the CDR3 is TGTGCCAGCAGCTGGGACAATTCCCAAGAGACCCAGTACTTC. Full variable domain (missing parts from reference TRBV7-9 and TRBJ2-5): DTGVSQNPRHKITKRGQNVTFRCDPISEHNRLYWYRQTLGQGPEFLTYFQNEAQLEKSRLLSDRFSAERPKGSFSTLEIQRTEQGDSAMYLCASSWDNSQETQYFGPGTRLLVL.

This clonotype occurred many times. The chain is built from TRBV10-3 and TRBJ2-1; D ambiguous. Germline loops: CDR1 ENHRY, CDR2 SYGVKD. CDR3 length: 15 residues. V lost 0 bases, J lost 7 bases, and 13 bases lay in between. CDR3 in amino acids: CAISESMPGSNEQFF. The CDR3 coding sequence is TGTGCCATCAGTGAGTCGATGCCCGGATCAAATGAGCAGTTCTTC.

This chain links TRBV12-3 or TRBV12-4 with TRBJ2-4; D possibly corresponds to TRBD2 (5 bases). Trimming took 3 bases from V and 0 from J, leaving 6 bases between them. CDR3 length equals 14 residues. CDR3 bases: TGTGCCAGCAGTTTCCGGGGAGCCAAAAACATTCAGTACTTC. Translation gives CASSFRGAKNIQYF.

The table lists this clonotype with many counts. The chain joins TRBV28 to TRBJ1-4, with D possibly matching TRBD1 (5 bases). This CDR3 is 14 amino acids long. V was clipped by 6 bases and J by 8 bases, with 16 bases between them. Per germline, CDR1 MDHEN and CDR2 SYDVKM. The CDR3 DNA reads TGTGCCAGCAGAAGTGGGGGAGTGCAGGAAAAACTGTTTTTT. Protein: CASRSGGVQEKLFF.

This clonotype has at least ten counts. The J gene is TRBJ2-1, the V gene TRBV12-3 or TRBV12-4; 7 nucleotides match TRBD2. V lost 6 bases to trimming and J lost 9 bases; unmatched junction nucleotides: 5. The CDR3 has 12 residues. The CDR3 loop reads CASRLKRGEQFF. The CDR3 DNA follows: TGTGCCAGCAGACTTAAGCGGGGTGAGCAGTTCTTC.

The chain joins TRBV20-1 to TRBJ2-3; 10 positions match TRBD2. J was trimmed by 1 base and V by 3 bases; bases with no gene match: 7. Germline CDR1 reads DFQATT; CDR2 reads SNEGSKA (reference sequence). This CDR3 comprises 16 residues. CDR3 sequence: CSARETSGARTDTQYF. In DNA, the CDR3 is TGCAGTGCTAGGGAAACTAGCGGGGCCCGCACAGATACGCAGTATTTT.

This clonotype has a count of ten or more. This chain joins TRBV24-1 and TRBJ1-1; 12 bases align to TRBD1. The CDR3 sequence is 16 residues long. From germline, CDR1 is KGHDR and CDR2 SFDVKD. With 3 bases clipped from V and 1 base from J, the junction kept 2 bases outside the gene matches. The CDR3 here is CATSDRDRGPNTEAFF. DNA of the CDR3: TGTGCCACCAGTGATCGGGACAGGGGGCCGAACACTGAAGCTTTCTTT.

The rearrangement uses TRBV3-1 and TRBJ2-7, with no clear D. The V gene lost 1 base and the J gene lost 0 bases, with 10 bases spanning the gap. Germline CDR1 reads LGHDT; CDR2 reads YNNKEL (reference sequence). This CDR3 is 15 amino acids long. The CDR3 reads CASSQGGRGSYEQYF. The CDR3, as DNA: TGTGCCAGCAGCCAAGGAGGACGTGGCTCCTACGAGCAGTACTTC.

This clonotype came up many times. This chain joins TRBV28 and TRBJ2-5; D is possibly TRBD1 or TRBD2 (6 bases each). This CDR3 is 12 amino acids long. Germline V gene sequence: CDR1 MDHEN, CDR2 SYDVKM. The germline V and J ends were trimmed by 8 bases and 1 base, with 8 bases remaining between them. CDR3 DNA: TGTGCCAGCGGGGGGCGCCAAGAGACCCAGTACTTC. It specifies CASGGRQETQYF.

This clonotype was found a few times. The rearrangement uses TRBV7-9 and TRBJ2-1; 9 nucleotides align to TRBD2. CDR1 and CDR2 from the germline V gene are SEHNR and FQNEAQ (reference sequence). J was trimmed by 9 bases and V by 1 base; bases with no gene match: 10. There are 16 residues in the CDR3. As DNA, the CDR3 is TGTGCCAGCAGCTTAGGAGGTAGCGGGAGTCGTGGTGAGCAGTTCTTC. Translated, it gives CASSLGGSGSRGEQFF.

This clonotype was observed many times. The genes are TRBV20-1 and TRBJ2-7; TRBD1 aligns across 12 bases. V lost 2 bases, J lost 3 bases, and 8 bases stayed unmatched. CDR1 and CDR2 (germline): DFQATT, SNEGSKA (reference sequence). The length of the CDR3 is 16 residues. CDR3 residues: CSARTGTGGASYEQYF. CDR3 coding DNA: TGCAGTGCTAGAACCGGGACAGGGGGCGCGAGCTACGAGCAGTACTTC.

This clonotype was seen at least ten times. The V gene is TRBV5-1, the J gene TRBJ1-5; the D is unclear. The CDR3 has 13 residues. Germline CDR1 and CDR2: SGHRS and YFSETQ. V lost 2 bases, J lost 6 bases, and 9 bases lay in between. The CDR3 DNA is TGCGCCAGCAGCTTCGAGCCCCTTCAGCCCCAGCATTTT. This sequence encodes CASSFEPLQPQHF.

This clonotype was seen at least ten times. The chain joins TRBV7-2 to TRBJ2-3, with 11 bases lining up with TRBD2. CDR1 and CDR2 from the germline V gene are SGHTA and FQGNSA. Trimming removed 1 base from V and 5 bases from J; junction bases left unmatched: 8. The CDR3 length is 17 residues. CDR3 nucleotide sequence: TGTGCCAGCAGCTTAGGTGGTAGCGGGGGGGCACGAGATACGCAGTATTTT. This codes for CASSLGGSGGARDTQYF.

This clonotype was picked up many times. This chain joins TRBV11-1 and TRBJ2-2; the D gene is possibly TRBD1 (5 bases). The germline V gene has CDR1 SGHAT and CDR2 FQDESV (reference sequence). The V gene lost 7 bases and the J gene lost 2 bases, with 14 bases spanning the gap. CDR3 length: 15 amino acids. DNA of the CDR3: TGTGCCAGCACCGGTGACAGACCAAACACCGGGGAGCTGTTTTTT. This codes for CASTGDRPNTGELFF.

The chain links TRBV7-3 to TRBJ1-1, with D possibly matching TRBD1 (5 bases). V was clipped by 5 bases and J by 4 bases, with 17 bases between them. This CDR3 comprises 15 residues. CDR1 and CDR2 (germline): SGHTA, FQGTGA. CDR3 sequence: CASSPSQGIFTEAFF. CDR3 sequence (DNA): TGTGCCAGCAGCCCCTCTCAGGGAATCTTCACTGAAGCTTTCTTT.

Many counts were recorded for this clonotype. This rearrangement joins TRBV5-1 to TRBJ1-1, with D possibly matching TRBD1 (5 bases). Germline CDR1 SGHRS, CDR2 YFSETQ. Trimming cost V 1 base and J 7 bases, with 17 bases left between them. The CDR3 runs to 15 residues. CDR3: CASSLLGVGEDEAFF. The CDR3 DNA reads as TGCGCCAGCAGCTTGTTAGGGGTCGGAGAGGATGAAGCTTTCTTT.

This clonotype was seen ten or more times. The rearrangement links TRBV7-2 to TRBJ1-5; D gene uncertain. Trimming removed 1 base at V and 0 bases at J, with 7 bases between. Germline-derived CDR1 and CDR2 are SGHTA and FQGNSA. This CDR3 region has 15 residues. The CDR3 sequence is CASSLGADSNQPQHF. In DNA, the CDR3 is TGTGCCAGCAGCTTAGGGGCAGATAGCAATCAGCCCCAGCATTTT. Looking up the rest from reference TRBV7-2 and TRBJ1-5 gives the full variable domain: GAGVSQSPSNKVTEKGKDVELRCDPISGHTALYWYRQSLGQGLEFLIYFQGNSAPDKSGLPSDRFSAERTGGSVSTLTIQRTQQEDSAVYLCASSLGADSNQPQHFGDGTRLSIL.

This clonotype appeared many times. V and J are TRBV12-3 or TRBV12-4 and TRBJ2-5, with D maybe TRBD2 (6 bases). This CDR3 region has 13 residues. V dropped 4 bases and J dropped 5 bases, with 11 bases sitting between them. CDR3 loop: CASSSRAGETQYF. The CDR3 region has the DNA TGTGCCAGCAGTTCCCGGGCGGGGGAGACCCAGTACTTC.

The CDR3: CASSGLKNTGELFF. The CDR3 DNA sequence: TGTGCCAGCAGCGGTCTAAAGAACACCGGGGAGCTGTTTTTT. The chain employs TRBV7-2 and TRBJ2-2; D is uncertain. The CDR3 covers 14 residues. V lost 5 bases, J lost 1 base, and 8 bases lay in between. Germline CDR1 and CDR2: SGHTA and FQGNSA.

The sample holds many counts of this clonotype. This chain links TRBV11-2 with TRBJ1-4, with TRBD1 matching 10 bases. The trim removed 2 bases at V and 8 bases at J, leaving 11 bases unmatched. Germline CDR1 reads SGHAT; CDR2 reads FQNNGV. CDR3 length: 17 amino acids. CDR3: CASSLYRGDRGREKLFF. CDR3 nucleotides: TGTGCCAGCAGCTTATATCGAGGGGACAGGGGAAGGGAAAAACTGTTTTTT.

This clonotype was counted many times. V is TRBV20-1 and J is TRBJ2-7; D is perhaps TRBD1 (6 bases). The V gene's germline CDR1 is DFQATT and CDR2 SNEGSKA (reference sequence). The CDR3 is 15 residues long. Trimming removed 6 bases at V and 3 bases at J, with 21 bases between. In DNA form, the CDR3 reads TGCAGTGCCATAACTACAGGGACGGCTATCTACGAGCAGTACTTC. It encodes CSAITTGTAIYEQYF.